A selection of T cell receptor beta chains follows, all from one sample in a study of T cell responses to AZD1222 COVID-19 vaccine. Assay: immunoSEQ multiplex PCR; the TCRdb copy retains only in-frame clones and omits some. The data show some 150,000 clones, about 95% seen once. This specimen was peripheral blood, taken on day 0 of AZD1222 vaccination. Source of these receptors: an adult in good health. Both conserved end residues are part of each CDR3. The D gene is left open where the match is weak. Not all rows give a size; the values are once, few, many and, for expanded clones, a class.

J gene,D gene,V gene,clone size,CDR3 protein,CDR3 DNA
TRBJ1-3,-,TRBV5-1,-,CASSAQGIGSGNTIYF,TGCGCCAGCAGCGCACAGGGTATTGGGTCTGGAAACACCATATATTTT
TRBJ2-6,-,TRBV9,-,CASSGGANVLTF,TGTGCCAGCAGCGGTGGGGCCAACGTCCTGACTTTC
TRBJ2-3,-,TRBV11-2,-,CASSSGGLTDTQYF,TGTGCCAGCAGCTCTGGGGGGCTCACAGATACGCAGTATTTT
TRBJ2-4,TRBD1,TRBV3-1/TRBV3-2,-,CASSQGTGKDIQYF,TGTGCCAGCAGCCAAGGGACAGGGAAGGACATTCAGTACTTC
TRBJ1-2,-,TRBV4-2,-,CASSNSRTANYGYTF,TGTGCCAGCTCGAATTCCCGGACAGCTAACTATGGCTACACCTTC
TRBJ2-1,-,TRBV6-1,-,CASSEFVEHNEQFF,TGTGCCAGCAGTGAATTCGTGGAACACAATGAGCAGTTCTTC
TRBJ2-3,-,TRBV10-3,once,CAISEYRASTDTQYF,TGTGCCATCAGTGAGTATAGGGCTAGCACAGATACGCAGTATTTT
TRBJ2-5,-,TRBV28,-,CASSLPTQETQYF,TGTGCCAGCAGTTTACCCACCCAAGAGACCCAGTACTTC
TRBJ1-2,-,TRBV10-3,-,CAINQNRDEGGYTF,TGTGCCATCAACCAAAACAGGGATGAGGGTGGCTACACCTTC
TRBJ2-5,-,TRBV7-9,-,CASSLNSDGETQYF,TGTGCCAGCAGCTTAAACTCCGACGGGGAGACCCAGTACTTC
TRBJ1-5,-,TRBV5-1,-,CASSLATGGNQPQHF,TGCGCCAGCAGCCTAGCGACAGGAGGCAATCAGCCCCAGCATTTT
TRBJ2-1,TRBD2,TRBV10-3,-,CAISEQAGAMNEQFF,TGTGCCATCAGTGAGCAAGCGGGAGCTATGAATGAGCAGTTCTTC
TRBJ1-1,-,TRBV6-2/TRBV6-3,-,CASSYLPGRASNTEAFF,TGTGCCAGCAGTTACTTACCGGGCCGGGCCTCGAACACTGAAGCTTTCTTT
TRBJ1-1,-,TRBV30,-,CAWGRQLNTEAFF,TGTGCCTGGGGCCGTCAGTTGAACACTGAAGCTTTCTTT
TRBJ1-1,-,TRBV30,-,CAWTQGRINTEAFF,TGTGCCTGGACTCAGGGAAGGATAAACACTGAAGCTTTCTTT
TRBJ1-5,TRBD1,TRBV2,-,CASRVQGGNQPQHF,TGTGCCAGCAGGGTCCAGGGGGGGAATCAGCCCCAGCATTTT
TRBJ2-2,-,TRBV7-9,-,CASSFSSPTSNTGELFF,TGTGCCAGCAGCTTCTCTAGCCCAACTTCGAACACCGGGGAGCTGTTTTTT
TRBJ2-1,-,TRBV5-6,-,CASSWGSVRQFF,TGTGCCAGCAGCTGGGGGAGTGTGAGGCAGTTCTTC
TRBJ2-3,-,TRBV6-1,few,CASSEEAAGWTDTQYF,TGTGCCAGCAGTGAAGAGGCCGCGGGTTGGACAGATACGCAGTATTTT
TRBJ1-6,TRBD1,TRBV4-2,-,CASSQRWTGVSSYNSPLHF,TGTGCCAGCAGCCAGAGGTGGACAGGCGTCTCTTCCTATAATTCACCCCTCCACTTT
TRBJ2-2,-,TRBV7-9,once,CASSLARASGELFF,TGTGCCAGCAGCTTAGCGAGGGCGTCAGGGGAGCTGTTTTTT
TRBJ2-5,-,TRBV9,-,CASSVGPTGEETQYF,TGTGCCAGCAGCGTAGGGCCCACGGGAGAGGAGACCCAGTACTTC
TRBJ1-2,-,TRBV11-2,-,CASSLDPFYGYTF,TGTGCCAGCAGCTTAGACCCCTTCTATGGCTACACCTTC
TRBJ1-2,-,TRBV7-9,once,CASSSGLHHGYTF,TGTGCCAGCAGCTCGGGACTTCACCATGGCTACACCTTC
TRBJ1-6,-,TRBV4-2,-,CASSQERQFNSPLHF,TGTGCCAGCAGCCAAGAACGGCAGTTTAATTCACCCCTCCACTTT
TRBJ1-2,TRBD1,TRBV20-1,-,CSGQGTYGYTF,TGCAGCGGACAGGGGACCTATGGCTACACCTTC
TRBJ1-1,-,TRBV5-6,-,CASSLGPRSTEAFF,TGTGCCAGCAGCTTGGGGCCCCGGAGCACTGAAGCTTTCTTT
TRBJ2-1,-,TRBV6-2/TRBV6-3,-,CASTPVPTATYNEQFF,TGTGCCAGCACCCCAGTCCCTACCGCCACATACAATGAGCAGTTCTTC
TRBJ1-5,-,TRBV21-1,-,CASSGGTGKWPQPQHF,TGTGCCAGCAGCGGGGGGACAGGAAAGTGGCCTCAGCCCCAGCATTTT
TRBJ1-1,-,TRBV5-6,-,CASSLSHNTEAFF,TGTGCCAGCAGCTTGAGCCATAACACTGAAGCTTTCTTT
TRBJ1-2,-,TRBV5-1,-,CASSLGVSLTPNYGYTF,TGCGCCAGCAGCTTGGGCGTCAGCCTGACCCCTAACTATGGCTACACCTTC
TRBJ2-2,-,TRBV5-1,-,CASSPGTPNTGELFF,TGCGCCAGCAGCCCCGGGACCCCGAACACCGGGGAGCTGTTTTTT
TRBJ1-1,-,TRBV7-9,-,CASSLSASPLNTEAFF,TGTGCCAGCAGCTTATCGGCCAGTCCCTTGAACACTGAAGCTTTCTTT
TRBJ1-2,-,TRBV4-2,-,CASSPLPGSDYGYTF,TGTGCCAGCAGCCCTCTACCAGGGAGCGACTATGGCTACACCTTC
TRBJ2-2,-,TRBV24-1,once,CATSDLMGNTGELFF,TGTGCCACCAGTGATTTGATGGGGAACACCGGGGAGCTGTTTTTT
TRBJ1-2,-,TRBV6-2/TRBV6-3,-,CASSSAGVRGYTF,TGTGCCAGCAGTTCCGCAGGGGTTCGCGGCTACACCTTC
TRBJ1-6,-,TRBV3-1/TRBV3-2,-,CASSRTEVRDSPLHF,TGTGCCAGCAGCCGGACAGAGGTTAGGGATTCACCCCTCCACTTT
TRBJ1-2,-,TRBV10-1,-,CARQLANYGYTF,TGCGCCAGACAGTTAGCTAACTATGGCTACACCTTC
TRBJ1-2,-,TRBV6-1,-,CASSEDYNYGYTF,TGTGCCAGCAGTGAGGACTACAACTATGGCTACACCTTC
TRBJ2-2,-,TRBV5-1,-,CASRGGTLNTGELFF,TGCGCCAGCAGAGGGGGGACTTTGAACACCGGGGAGCTGTTTTTT
TRBJ2-1,-,TRBV7-9,-,CASRRSTAEEQFF,TGTGCCAGCAGACGTAGTACGGCGGAAGAGCAGTTCTTC
TRBJ2-3,TRBD1,TRBV3-1/TRBV3-2,-,CASSRPGTVSTDTQYF,TGTGCCAGCAGCCGTCCCGGGACAGTCAGCACAGATACGCAGTATTTT
TRBJ2-5,TRBD1,TRBV14,-,CASSQWDRGYQETQYF,TGTGCCAGCAGCCAATGGGACAGGGGATACCAAGAGACCCAGTACTTC
TRBJ1-4,-,TRBV27,-,CASSPRGGVTNEKLFF,TGTGCCAGCAGTCCCCGGGGGGGAGTGACTAATGAAAAACTGTTTTTT
TRBJ2-1,-,TRBV11-2,-,CASSFSPGFAVFNEQFF,TGTGCCAGCAGTTTTTCCCCAGGGTTTGCCGTCTTCAATGAGCAGTTCTTC
TRBJ1-6,-,TRBV14,-,CASSQDLMVSPLHF,TGTGCCAGCAGCCAAGATTTGATGGTATCACCCCTCCACTTT
TRBJ2-1,-,TRBV12-3/TRBV12-4,-,CASSSTGYNEQFF,TGTGCCAGCAGTTCGACAGGCTACAATGAGCAGTTCTTC
TRBJ2-1,-,TRBV6-5,-,CASSHPGLNNEQFF,TGTGCCAGCAGCCACCCTGGACTGAACAATGAGCAGTTCTTC
TRBJ2-1,TRBD2,TRBV10-1,-,CASSEWGGAGKDEQFF,TGCGCCAGCAGTGAGTGGGGAGGGGCAGGGAAGGATGAGCAGTTCTTC
TRBJ1-3,TRBD1,TRBV6-5,once,CASSYSRQGAGNTIYF,TGTGCCAGCAGTTACTCGAGACAGGGAGCCGGAAACACCATATATTTT